These 10 T cell receptor beta chains were all obtained from the same sample, sequenced in a study of T cell responses to AZD1222 COVID-19 vaccine. The assay was immunoSEQ multiplex PCR, and TCRdb's table has in-frame clones only and misses some. The table shows about 180,000 clones, with 85% to 90% occurring only once. The material sequenced was peripheral blood, taken 28 days after the second dose of the MenACWY control vaccine. The receptor source for this set is an adult who received the MenACWY meningococcal vaccine as a control.

Only one count was recorded for this clone. CDR3 protein: CASIPARRNTEAFF. In nucleotides, the CDR3 is TGTGCCAGCATCCCCGCACGGAGGAACACTGAAGCTTTCTTT. The chain links TRBV6-2 or TRBV6-3 to TRBJ1-1; no firm D call. The V end lost 7 bases, the J end lost 1 base, and 13 bases lay between the germline ends. Germline assignment: CDR1 MNHEY and CDR2 SVGEGT. CDR3 length: 14 residues.

The chain links TRBV28 to TRBJ2-2, with 9 positions matching TRBD2. This CDR3 comprises 16 residues. Germline-derived CDR1 and CDR2 are MDHEN and SYDVKM. The trim removed 2 bases at V and 1 base at J, leaving 2 bases unmatched. The CDR3 loop reads CASSLGLARNTGELFF. The CDR3 nucleotides read TGTGCCAGCAGTTTAGGACTAGCGCGGAACACCGGGGAGCTGTTTTTT.

The CDR3 region is CASSVETSGTSGEQFF. The CDR3 nucleotides are TGTGCCAGCAGCGTAGAAACTAGCGGGACGTCGGGGGAGCAGTTCTTC. The V call is TRBV9, the J call TRBJ2-1; 10 positions match TRBD2. The CDR3 runs 16 residues. The V and J ends lost 0 bases and 10 bases, in that order; junction bases with no gene match: 10. Germline lookup yields CDR1 SGDLS and CDR2 YYNGEE. The full variable domain, with the rest looked up from reference TRBV9 and TRBJ2-1, is DSGVTQTPKHLITATGQRVTLRCSPRSGDLSVYWYQQSLDQGLQFLIQYYNGEERAKGNILERFSAQQFPDLHSELNLSSLELGDSALYFCASSVETSGTSGEQFFGPGTRLTVL.

This clone came up a few times. V and J are TRBV6-2 or TRBV6-3 and TRBJ1-1, with D hard to call. Trimming cost V 5 bases and J 6 bases, with 16 bases left between them. The CDR3 covers 14 residues. Germline CDR1 and CDR2: MNHEY and SVGEGT. The CDR3 DNA sequence: TGTGCCAGCAGTGCACTCCGGGAGGTATCTGAAGCTTTCTTT. Encoded protein: CASSALREVSEAFF.

The chain employs TRBV20-1 and TRBJ1-4; maybe TRBD1 (5 bases). The germline gives CDR1 DFQATT, CDR2 SNEGSKA (reference sequence). The CDR3 has 15 amino acids. V lost 3 bases and J lost 4, with 15 bases in between. CDR3 DNA: TGCAGTGCTAGTAGACTTGGGGGAGGTAATGAAAAACTGTTTTTT. Translating gives CSASRLGGGNEKLFF.

The chain is built from TRBV30 and TRBJ2-3, with D perhaps TRBD1 (5 bases). This CDR3 region has 13 residues. Germline CDR1 GTSNPN, CDR2 SVGIG (reference sequence). V was trimmed by 8 bases and J by 6 bases, leaving 18 bases between them. In DNA form, the CDR3 reads TGTGCCGGGGATCAGGGTCCATTCGATACGCAGTATTTT. Residues: CAGDQGPFDTQYF.

V usage is TRBV9 and J usage is TRBJ2-3; TRBD2 is a possible D gene (5 bases). Per the germline V gene, CDR1 is SGDLS and CDR2 is YYNGEE. The CDR3 has 14 amino acids. Deletions cut 4 bases from V and 4 bases from J, with 13 bases between. CDR3 amino acids: CASSTRTLPDTQYF. The CDR3 region has the DNA TGTGCCAGCAGCACTCGGACTCTACCAGATACGCAGTATTTT. Full variable domain (remainder filled in from reference TRBV9 and TRBJ2-3): DSGVTQTPKHLITATGQRVTLRCSPRSGDLSVYWYQQSLDQGLQFLIQYYNGEERAKGNILERFSAQQFPDLHSELNLSSLELGDSALYFCASSTRTLPDTQYFGPGTRLTVL.

The chain recombines TRBV28 with TRBJ1-1; no definite D call. Germline CDR1 is MDHEN and CDR2 is SYDVKM. The CDR3 runs to 14 residues. Trimming shortened V by 3 bases and J by 3 bases, and 11 bases separated the two germline ends. The CDR3 bases are TGTGCCAGCAGTTTTGGTCTGGGTTACACTGAAGCTTTCTTT. This encodes CASSFGLGYTEAFF.

This clone was seen once. The V and J genes are TRBV24-1 and TRBJ1-2; no clear D gene. This CDR3 has 13 residues. The V and J ends lost 4 bases and 2 bases respectively, with 7 bases between them. Germline-derived CDR1 and CDR2 are KGHDR and SFDVKD. This CDR3 reads CATSDPKNYGYTF. The CDR3 region has the DNA TGTGCCACCAGTGACCCCAAGAACTATGGCTACACCTTC.

The J gene is TRBJ2-1, the V gene TRBV7-2; TRBD2 agrees at 8 bases. The germline CDR1 and CDR2 sequences are SGHTA and FQGNSA. This CDR3 has 14 amino acids. After removal of 3 bases from V and 13 bases from J, the junction contained 11 bases not matched to a gene. CDR3 DNA: TGTGCCAGCAGCTTTTTCGGGAGGGCCCCTTTTCAGTTCTTC. Its translation: CASSFFGRAPFQFF.